This passage covers 26 T cell receptor beta chains from one sample sequenced in a study of OX40 agonist ivuxolimab in advanced cancers. Clones were sequenced by immunoSEQ multiplex PCR, and TCRdb holds only the in-frame ones, with some missing. The sample has some 150,000 clones; 75% to 95% are singletons. This sample comprised CD4+ or CD8+ T cells sorted from blood, obtained in a trial of the OX40 agonist ivuxolimab. The receptor set was obtained from an adult with an advanced solid tumor such as melanoma, head and neck, liver or kidney cancer.

The V gene is TRBV5-8, the J gene TRBJ1-6, with D unclear. Trimming pared 0 bases from V and 8 bases from J, leaving 9 bases between. The CDR3 is 14 amino acids. Germline V lookup: CDR1 SGHTS, CDR2 YDEGEE. The CDR3 here is CASSLGQADSPLHF. CDR3 nucleotide sequence: TGTGCCAGCAGCTTGGGGCAGGCCGATTCACCCCTCCACTTT.

This chain connects TRBV6-5 to TRBJ2-7; D may be TRBD2 (6 bases). The CDR3 length is 12 residues. Trimming cost V 7 bases and J 6 bases, with 13 bases left between them. Germline V lookup: CDR1 MNHEY, CDR2 SVGAGI. The CDR3 DNA reads as TGTGCCAGCAACAAGGAGGGATCCGAGCAGTACTTC. Its protein is CASNKEGSEQYF.

V is TRBV19 and J is TRBJ2-3; D unresolved. Germline lookup yields CDR1 LNHDA and CDR2 SQIVND (reference sequence). The CDR3 totals 14 residues. V was cut by 6 bases and J by 6 bases, with 16 bases left in between. Here the CDR3 DNA reads TGTGCCAGTAGCATGGGTGGCCTGTGGGATACGCAGTATTTT. It encodes CASSMGGLWDTQYF.

This clone is a singleton in its sample. The rearrangement joins TRBV11-3 to TRBJ2-4, with 8 nucleotides matching TRBD2. This CDR3 comprises 13 residues. With V trimmed by 5 bases and J by 6 bases, 3 bases remained unmatched. The germline V gene encodes CDR1 SGHNT and CDR2 YENEEA. In DNA, the CDR3 is TGTGCCAGCAGCACACGGGGGGGAAACATTCAGTACTTC. It encodes CASSTRGGNIQYF.

This chain connects TRBV19 to TRBJ2-1; D is tentatively TRBD1 or TRBD2 (6 bases each). V lost 10 bases and J lost 5, with 21 bases in between. This CDR3 comprises 15 residues. The germline V gene encodes CDR1 LNHDA and CDR2 SQIVND (reference sequence). The CDR3 coding sequence is TGTGCCACCCTAAAAGGGGGGAGTTGGAACAATGAGCAGTTCTTC. Translating it yields CATLKGGSWNNEQFF.

The rearrangement joins TRBV19 to TRBJ1-5; 9 bases map to TRBD1. CDR3 length: 15 residues. The J segment lost 5 bases and the V segment lost 7 bases, leaving 9 bases of the junction unmatched. Germline CDR1 is LNHDA and CDR2 is SQIVND (reference sequence). DNA of the CDR3: TGTGCCAGTACTCACCGGGACAGGGAATATCAGCCCCAGCATTTT. It codes for CASTHRDREYQPQHF.

This rearrangement joins TRBV5-4 to TRBJ2-7; D is ambiguous. Per germline, CDR1 SGHNT and CDR2 YYREEE (reference sequence). Trimming pared 4 bases from V and 6 bases from J, leaving 14 bases between. The CDR3 sequence is 13 residues long. For the CDR3, the DNA is TGTGCCAGCAGCCAAGATAAAGGCTCCGAGCAGTACTTC. It is translated as CASSQDKGSEQYF.

The gene calls are TRBV5-1 and TRBJ1-5, with a tentative D call TRBD1 (6 bases). The CDR3 length is 15 residues. Trimming removed 2 bases at V and 2 bases at J, with 11 bases between. Germline loops: CDR1 SGHRS, CDR2 YFSETQ. The DNA of the CDR3 is TGCGCCAGCAGCTTCTCAGGGGATGGCAATCAGCCCCAGCATTTT. Protein: CASSFSGDGNQPQHF.

A remark on this clone: The junction does not match germline at one end; this may be a read error. The genes are TRBV15 and TRBJ2-1; tentatively, D is TRBD1 (6 bases). CDR1 LNHNV and CDR2 YYDKDF come from the germline V gene (reference sequence). This CDR3 comprises 14 residues. The CDR3 bases are TGTGCCACCAGCGGCGGACAGTCCTTCAATGAGCAGTTCTTC. Protein: CATSGGQSFNEQFF.

This clone has a single count. V and J are TRBV28 and TRBJ2-1; TRBD1 aligns across 7 bases. The CDR3 spans 15 residues. The V gene end was trimmed by 4 bases and the J gene end by 0 bases; junction bases not matched to a gene: 3. Per the germline V gene, CDR1 is MDHEN and CDR2 is SYDVKM. The CDR3 DNA reads TGTGCCAGCAGTTCGGGACAGTTCTCCTACAATGAGCAGTTCTTC. The encoded protein is CASSSGQFSYNEQFF.

Regarding this clone: At one boundary the junction diverges from the germline segment, which might be a read error. The chain joins TRBV4-1 to TRBJ2-4; D uncertain. Germline V gives CDR1 MGHRA, CDR2 YSYEKL. This CDR3 is built from 14 residues. This CDR3 reads CASTQDGSSDIQYF. As DNA, the CDR3 is TGCGCCAGCACCCAAGATGGATCGTCGGACATTCAGTACTTC.

The chain uses TRBV29-1 and TRBJ2-7, with 10 bases lining up with TRBD1. The CDR3 totals 14 residues. The V segment lost 6 bases and the J segment 1 base; nucleotides outside the gene matches: 6. Germline V CDR1 and CDR2: SQVTM, ANQGSEA. The DNA of the CDR3 is TGCAGCGTGTCCGGGACAGGGGCATCCTACGAGCAGTACTTC. It encodes CSVSGTGASYEQYF.

This chain uses TRBV5-4 with TRBJ1-2; 9 positions agree with TRBD1. Unmatched junction bases numbered 4, after V lost 4 bases and J lost 0 bases. Germline V gene sequence: CDR1 SGHNT, CDR2 YYREEE (reference sequence). The CDR3 spans 15 residues. CDR3 region: CASSPGTGTNYGYTF. CDR3 nucleotide sequence: TGTGCCAGCAGCCCCGGGACAGGGACTAACTATGGCTACACCTTC.

The V call is TRBV19, the J call TRBJ2-1, with D maybe TRBD2 (6 bases). The CDR3 sequence is 14 residues long. Germline assignment: CDR1 LNHDA and CDR2 SQIVND (reference sequence). V lost 7 bases to trimming and J lost 4 bases, with 14 bases between them. Here the CDR3 reads CASTLGGLYNEQFF. The CDR3 DNA reads as TGTGCCAGTACCCTTGGGGGACTGTACAATGAGCAGTTCTTC. The variable domain in full, completed from reference TRBV19 and TRBJ2-1, reads DGGITQSPKYLFRKEGQNVTLSCEQNLNHDAMYWYRQDPGQGLRLIYYSQIVNDFQKGDIAEGYSVSREKKESFPLTVTSAQKNPTAFYLCASTLGGLYNEQFFGPGTRLTVL.

The chain recombines TRBV6-5 with TRBJ2-7, with D perhaps matching TRBD1 (5 bases). CDR3 size: 15 residues. The ends were cut back, 4 bases at V and 2 bases at J, with 15 bases in the middle. Germline V gives CDR1 MNHEY, CDR2 SVGAGI. CDR3 residues: CASSWSQGSTYEQYF. The CDR3, as DNA: TGTGCCAGCAGTTGGTCCCAGGGATCCACCTACGAGCAGTACTTC.

The genes are TRBV27 and TRBJ2-3, with no clear D. Trimming cost V 2 bases and J 2 bases, with 5 bases left between them. The germline CDR1 and CDR2 sequences are MNHEY and SMNVEV (reference sequence). This CDR3 is 13 amino acids long. The CDR3 is CASSLITTDTQYF. The CDR3 coding sequence is TGTGCCAGCAGTTTAATCACCACAGATACGCAGTATTTT.

The chain has TRBV5-1 and TRBJ2-7, with TRBD2 matching over 8 bases. J gave up 0 bases and V 1 base, and 0 bases lay outside the gene matches. Germline assignment: CDR1 SGHRS and CDR2 YFSETQ. This CDR3 is 14 amino acids long. The CDR3 DNA sequence: TGCGCCAGCAGCTTGACTAGCGGCTCCTACGAGCAGTACTTC. It specifies CASSLTSGSYEQYF.

The chain carries TRBV15 and TRBJ1-4; a weak D match, TRBD1 (6 bases). CDR3 size: 16 residues. Trimming took 1 base from V and 3 from J, leaving 12 bases between them. Germline CDR1 and CDR2: LNHNV and YYDKDF (reference sequence). The CDR3, as DNA: TGTGCCACCAGCAGAGTAGTCGGACAGCCTAATGAAAAACTGTTTTTT. Its protein product is CATSRVVGQPNEKLFF.

V and J are TRBV5-1 and TRBJ2-2, with a weak D call TRBD1 (5 bases). Germline CDR1 SGHRS, CDR2 YFSETQ. CDR3 length equals 16 residues. Trimming took off 1 base at V and 1 base at J, with 11 bases between the two ends. This CDR3 reads CASSLSSGLNTGELFF. Written as DNA, the CDR3 is TGCGCCAGCAGCTTGTCTTCAGGGTTGAACACCGGGGAGCTGTTTTTT.

This clone was counted a single time. The chain employs TRBV5-1 and TRBJ1-1; the D is unclear. Germline-derived CDR1 and CDR2 are SGHRS and YFSETQ. This CDR3 spans 15 amino acids. Trimming cost V 0 bases and J 1 base, with 10 bases left between them. In nucleotides, the CDR3 is TGCGCCAGCAGCTTGGGTGGAGGGCCGAACACTGAAGCTTTCTTT. Protein: CASSLGGGPNTEAFF.

The rearrangement joins TRBV5-1 to TRBJ2-7; 8 bases map to TRBD2. This CDR3 has 14 amino acids. V lost 0 bases and J lost 2; bases outside the gene matches: 1. From germline, CDR1 is SGHRS and CDR2 YFSETQ. For the CDR3, the DNA is TGCGCCAGCAGCTTGGAAGCGGGAGCCTACGAGCAGTACTTC. As protein: CASSLEAGAYEQYF.

The J gene is TRBJ1-4, the V gene TRBV19, with a weak D call TRBD1 (5 bases). Germline CDR1 LNHDA, CDR2 SQIVND (reference sequence). Trimming left V 6 bases short and J 12 bases short, with 17 bases between. This CDR3 spans 13 amino acids. CDR3 sequence (DNA): TGTGCCAGTAGCCTAAATAGGGGCTCGGAACTGTTTTTT. Protein product: CASSLNRGSELFF.

DNA of the CDR3: TGCGCCAGCAGCCCGAGGGGAGCGAGGTCTAACAATGAGCAGTTCTTC. Translation gives CASSPRGARSNNEQFF. The gene calls are TRBV5-1 and TRBJ2-1, with D tentatively TRBD1 or TRBD2 (5 bases each). Germline V CDR1 and CDR2: SGHRS, YFSETQ. With 4 bases removed from V and 5 bases from J, the gap between germline ends came to 19 bases. The CDR3 extends over 16 amino acids.

The J gene is TRBJ2-5, the V gene TRBV18, with TRBD1 identical over 7 bases. V lost 6 bases and J lost 5; bases outside the gene matches: 6. The germline V gene encodes CDR1 KGHSH and CDR2 LQKENI. The CDR3 runs 13 residues. The CDR3 DNA sequence: TGTGCCAGCTCGACAGGGTCCGCCGAGACCCAGTACTTC. Translation: CASSTGSAETQYF.

This clone was seen only once. The genes are TRBV14 and TRBJ2-3, with a tentative D call TRBD2 (5 bases). The V end was cut by 4 bases, the J end by 0 bases, with 11 bases between. Germline CDR1 is SGHDN and CDR2 is FVKESK. The CDR3 has 15 residues. The CDR3 loop reads CASSPLASSTDTQYF. CDR3 bases: TGTGCCAGCAGCCCGCTAGCCTCTAGCACAGATACGCAGTATTTT.

The chain joins TRBV28 to TRBJ1-2, with TRBD1 identical over 8 bases. Germline V CDR1 and CDR2: MDHEN, SYDVKM. V lost 5 bases and J lost 2; bases outside the gene matches: 10. CDR3 length equals 16 residues. This CDR3 reads CASSRPSDRANYGYTF. The DNA for the CDR3 is TGTGCCAGCAGTCGGCCCTCGGACAGGGCGAACTATGGCTACACCTTC.